The 20 T cell receptor beta chains below were found in one sample sequenced in a study of cytomegalovirus exposure and HLA in healthy donors. Data came from immunoSEQ multiplex PCR; TCRdb stores just in-frame clones and leaves some out. The table includes fewer than 350,000 clones, approximately 88% detected once. The sample comprised PBMCs. The origin of the receptors is a woman younger than 30 in good health and CMV-seronegative.

The chain carries TRBV5-1 and TRBJ2-1, with 10 bases fitting TRBD2. J was trimmed by 10 bases and V by 2 bases; bases with no gene match: 6. The germline CDR1 and CDR2 sequences are SGHRS and YFSETQ. This CDR3 comprises 14 residues. For the CDR3, the DNA is TGCGCCAGCAGCTTCAATCTAGCGGGGGCAGAGCAGTTCTTC. It codes for CASSFNLAGAEQFF.

This clone was seen just once. This sequence joins TRBV5-1 and TRBJ2-7; tentative D call: TRBD2 (6 bases). CDR1 is SGHRS and CDR2 is YFSETQ in the germline V gene. The CDR3 spans 14 residues. Trimming stripped 0 bases from V and 5 bases from J, with 12 bases between. DNA for the CDR3: TGCGCCAGCAGCTTGGATCTAGCGTTGCACGAGCAGTACTTC. This encodes CASSLDLALHEQYF.

This chain uses TRBV28 with TRBJ2-1; TRBD2 is a possible D gene (5 bases). The germline V gene encodes CDR1 MDHEN and CDR2 SYDVKM. The CDR3 has 16 residues. Trimming removed 5 bases at V and 0 bases at J, with 14 bases between. CDR3 sequence (DNA): TGTGCCAGCAGTCCGGGGTCCCGTAGCTCCTACAATGAGCAGTTCTTC. Translating gives CASSPGSRSSYNEQFF.

This chain joins TRBV28 and TRBJ2-5, with D tentatively TRBD1 (6 bases). The V end lost 6 bases, the J end lost 3 bases, and 14 bases lay between the germline ends. Germline loops: CDR1 MDHEN, CDR2 SYDVKM. This CDR3 contains 14 residues. The CDR3 DNA reads as TGTGCCAGCAGCAGGGGAACAATGAAAGAGACCCAGTACTTC. Translation gives CASSRGTMKETQYF.

The chain is built from TRBV10-1 and TRBJ2-5; 9 bases line up with TRBD2. CDR1 and CDR2 (germline): WNHNN, SYGVQD (reference sequence). This CDR3 spans 14 amino acids. After removal of 5 bases from V and 5 bases from J, the junction contained 6 bases not matched to a gene. In nucleotides, the CDR3 is TGCGCCAGCAGTCAGGGACTAGCCGGGGAGACCCAGTACTTC. Residues: CASSQGLAGETQYF.

The gene calls are TRBV19 and TRBJ1-1; D is undetermined. The CDR3 is 14 amino acids. V shed 1 base and J shed 1 base, with 7 bases lying between them. Germline V CDR1 and CDR2: LNHDA, SQIVND (reference sequence). CDR3 region: CASSIVAANTEAFF. CDR3 DNA: TGTGCCAGTAGTATAGTCGCGGCGAACACTGAAGCTTTCTTT.

V and J are TRBV28 and TRBJ2-7; 11 nucleotides match TRBD2. The CDR3 runs 14 residues. CDR1 MDHEN and CDR2 SYDVKM come from the germline V gene. J gave up 4 bases and V 5 bases, and 4 bases lay outside the gene matches. CDR3 residues: CASSTLAGGYEQYF. CDR3 in DNA: TGTGCCAGCAGTACTCTAGCGGGAGGATACGAGCAGTACTTC.

V and J are TRBV5-1 and TRBJ1-2; 8 bases agree with TRBD1. Germline assignment: CDR1 SGHRS and CDR2 YFSETQ. CDR3 length equals 15 residues. The V and J ends lost 2 bases and 7 bases, in that order; junction bases with no gene match: 10. The CDR3 reads CASSFSPQGAIGYTF. The CDR3 DNA follows: TGCGCCAGCAGCTTCAGCCCTCAGGGGGCGATTGGCTACACCTTC.

This clone was counted a few times. This chain joins TRBV28 and TRBJ1-2; 7 positions agree with TRBD1. Germline V lookup: CDR1 MDHEN, CDR2 SYDVKM. The CDR3 is made up of 14 amino acids. V shed 2 bases and J 8 bases; nucleotides not matched to a gene: 8. CDR3 in DNA: TGTGCCAGCAGTTTAATAGGGGGCGCGCGCGGCTACACCTTC. This encodes CASSLIGGARGYTF.

The chain employs TRBV19 and TRBJ1-5; tentative D call: TRBD1 (6 bases). V was cut by 8 bases and J by 4 bases, with 12 bases left in between. CDR1 LNHDA and CDR2 SQIVND come from the germline V gene (reference sequence). CDR3 length equals 13 residues. The CDR3, as DNA: TGTGCCAGTCTACCGGGACAAAATCAGCCCCAGCATTTT. This translates into CASLPGQNQPQHF. Drawing the rest from reference TRBV19 and TRBJ1-5, the complete variable domain is DGGITQSPKYLFRKEGQNVTLSCEQNLNHDAMYWYRQDPGQGLRLIYYSQIVNDFQKGDIAEGYSVSREKKESFPLTVTSAQKNPTAFYLCASLPGQNQPQHFGDGTRLSIL.

The J gene is TRBJ2-1, the V gene TRBV6-5; 11 bases map to TRBD2. Germline values: CDR1 MNHEY, CDR2 SVGAGI. The trim removed 9 bases at V and 7 bases at J, leaving 11 bases unmatched. This CDR3 comprises 15 residues. CDR3 sequence reads: CASGSGTSGENEQFF. The CDR3 DNA follows: TGTGCCAGTGGGTCCGGGACTAGCGGAGAGAATGAGCAGTTCTTC.

This clone was seen a few times. The rearrangement joins TRBV29-1 to TRBJ2-7, with 9 bases matching TRBD2. The CDR3 consists of 14 residues. The germline V gene encodes CDR1 SQVTM and CDR2 ANQGSEA. V shed 3 bases, J shed 5 bases, and the junction held 8 bases outside the gene matches. Here the CDR3 DNA reads TGCAGCGTTGACTCAGCGGGAGGCCCCCACGAGCAGTACTTC. It encodes CSVDSAGGPHEQYF.

The chain combines TRBV9 with TRBJ2-4; 8 nucleotides agree with TRBD2. The ends lost 3 bases at V and 3 bases at J; junction bases unmatched: 11. The CDR3 consists of 17 residues. The germline CDR1 and CDR2 sequences are SGDLS and YYNGEE. The chain's CDR3 is CASSDRDGGEFKNIQYF. The CDR3, as DNA: TGTGCCAGCAGCGACAGGGACGGGGGGGAATTCAAAAACATTCAGTACTTC.

V is TRBV28 and J is TRBJ1-1, with D possibly matching TRBD1 (5 bases). Germline V gene sequence: CDR1 MDHEN, CDR2 SYDVKM. The length of the CDR3 is 15 residues. V gave up 6 bases and J gave up 3 bases, with 17 bases separating them. The CDR3 protein is CASSLTQGSDTEAFF. CDR3 DNA: TGTGCCAGCAGCCTAACCCAGGGATCGGACACTGAAGCTTTCTTT.

The CDR3 DNA sequence: TGCGCCAGCAAAGACGCCGGGACAGGGAATGAAAAACTGTTTTTT. This codes for CASKDAGTGNEKLFF. V usage is TRBV5-1 and J usage is TRBJ1-4; 9 nucleotides align to TRBD1. There are 15 residues in the CDR3. Per the germline V gene, CDR1 is SGHRS and CDR2 is YFSETQ. J gave up 5 bases and V 6 bases, and 8 bases lay outside the gene matches. The full variable domain, rest sourced from reference TRBV5-1 and TRBJ1-4, is KAGVTQTPRYLIKTRGQQVTLSCSPISGHRSVSWYQQTPGQGLQFLFEYFSETQRNKGNFPGRFSGRQFSNSRSEMNVSTLELGDSALYLCASKDAGTGNEKLFFGSGTQLSVL.

V usage is TRBV29-1 and J usage is TRBJ1-3, with TRBD1 matching 8 bases. V was clipped by 6 bases and J by 9 bases; unmatched bases: 10. From germline, CDR1 is SQVTM and CDR2 ANQGSEA. The CDR3 totals 13 residues. The CDR3 DNA follows: TGCAGCGTGCACGACAGGGGCCGAGGCACCATATATTTT. Its protein is CSVHDRGRGTIYF.

This clone was found many times. This chain uses TRBV6-5 with TRBJ1-2; D unclear. Germline V gives CDR1 MNHEY, CDR2 SVGAGI. Trimming shortened V by 2 bases and J by 6 bases, and 13 bases separated the two germline ends. The CDR3 has 14 amino acids. The CDR3 is CASSYRGVQHGYTF. CDR3 in DNA: TGTGCCAGCAGTTACCGGGGAGTCCAGCATGGCTACACCTTC.

This clone was detected only a few times. The chain recombines TRBV5-1 with TRBJ2-2, with D unclear. The CDR3 runs to 15 residues. V lost 1 base, J lost 0 bases, and 7 bases lay in between. Germline V gene lookup returns CDR1 SGHRS and CDR2 YFSETQ. The CDR3 coding sequence is TGCGCCAGCAGCTTGTCCCAGACGAACACCGGGGAGCTGTTTTTT. Protein: CASSLSQTNTGELFF. The full variable domain, completed using reference TRBV5-1 and TRBJ2-2, is KAGVTQTPRYLIKTRGQQVTLSCSPISGHRSVSWYQQTPGQGLQFLFEYFSETQRNKGNFPGRFSGRQFSNSRSEMNVSTLELGDSALYLCASSLSQTNTGELFFGEGSRLTVL.

J is TRBJ2-7 and V is TRBV5-1; 10 positions agree with TRBD2. CDR3 length: 15 residues. Trimming removed 0 bases from V and 6 bases from J; junction bases left unmatched: 6. Germline loops: CDR1 SGHRS, CDR2 YFSETQ. The CDR3 DNA sequence: TGCGCCAGCAGCTTGGAGGGACTAGCGTCGGTCGAGCAGTACTTC. Protein product: CASSLEGLASVEQYF.

The CDR3 coding sequence is TGTGCCATCAGGGGAGGGTACGGAACCGGGGAGCTGTTTTTT. Amino acids: CAIRGGYGTGELFF. The chain carries TRBV10-3 and TRBJ2-2, with 7 bases that match TRBD2. Trimming cost V 6 bases and J 5 bases; bases outside gene matches: 6. The V gene's germline CDR1 is ENHRY and CDR2 SYGVKD. CDR3 size: 14 residues.